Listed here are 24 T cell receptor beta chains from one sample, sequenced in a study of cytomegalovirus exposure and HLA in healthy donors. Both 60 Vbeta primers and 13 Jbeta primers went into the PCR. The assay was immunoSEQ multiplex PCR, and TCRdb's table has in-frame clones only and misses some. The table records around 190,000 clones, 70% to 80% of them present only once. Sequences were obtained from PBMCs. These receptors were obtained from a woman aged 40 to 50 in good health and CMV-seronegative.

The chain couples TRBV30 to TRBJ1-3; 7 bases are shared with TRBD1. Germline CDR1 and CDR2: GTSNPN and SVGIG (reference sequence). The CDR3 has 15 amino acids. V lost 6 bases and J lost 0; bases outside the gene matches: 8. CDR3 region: CACPTGTSSGNTIYF. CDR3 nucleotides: TGTGCCTGCCCGACAGGGACGAGCTCTGGAAACACCATATATTTT. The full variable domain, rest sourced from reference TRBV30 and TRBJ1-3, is SQTIHQWPATLVQPVGSPLSLECTVEGTSNPNLYWYRQAAGRGLQLLFYSVGIGQISSEVPQNLSASRPQDRQFILSSKKLLLSDSGFYLCACPTGTSSGNTIYFGEGSWLTVV.

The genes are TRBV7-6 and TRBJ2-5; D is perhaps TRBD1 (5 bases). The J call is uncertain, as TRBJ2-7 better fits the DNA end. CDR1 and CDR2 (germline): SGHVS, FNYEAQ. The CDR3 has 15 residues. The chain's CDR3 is CASSGGQLSSYEQYF. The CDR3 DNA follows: TGTGCCAGCAGCGGTGGACAACTCAGTTCCTACGAGCAGTACTTC.

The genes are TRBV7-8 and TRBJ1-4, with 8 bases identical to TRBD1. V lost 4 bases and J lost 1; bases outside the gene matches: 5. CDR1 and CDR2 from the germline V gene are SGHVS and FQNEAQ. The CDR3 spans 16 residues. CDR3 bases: TGTGCCAGCAGCTGGGCGACAGGGGAAACTAATGAAAAACTGTTTTTT. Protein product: CASSWATGETNEKLFF.

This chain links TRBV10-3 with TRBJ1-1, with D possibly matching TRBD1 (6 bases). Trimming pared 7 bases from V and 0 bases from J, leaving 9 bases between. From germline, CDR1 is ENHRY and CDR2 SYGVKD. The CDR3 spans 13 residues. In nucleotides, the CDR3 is TGTGCCATCAAAGGGACATTGAACACTGAAGCTTTCTTT. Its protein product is CAIKGTLNTEAFF.

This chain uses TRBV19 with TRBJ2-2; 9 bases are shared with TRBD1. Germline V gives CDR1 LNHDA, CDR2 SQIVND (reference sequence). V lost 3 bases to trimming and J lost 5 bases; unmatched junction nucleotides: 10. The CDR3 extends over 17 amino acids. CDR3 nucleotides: TGTGCCAGTAGTATCTCCCGGGACAGGGTTCGTACCGGGGAGCTGTTTTTT. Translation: CASSISRDRVRTGELFF.

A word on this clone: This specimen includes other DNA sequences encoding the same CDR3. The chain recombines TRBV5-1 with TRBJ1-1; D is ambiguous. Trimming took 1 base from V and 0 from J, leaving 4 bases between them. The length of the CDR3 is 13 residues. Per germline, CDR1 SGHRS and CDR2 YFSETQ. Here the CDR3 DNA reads TGCGCCAGCAGCTTGTCTATGAACACTGAAGCTTTCTTT. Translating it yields CASSLSMNTEAFF.

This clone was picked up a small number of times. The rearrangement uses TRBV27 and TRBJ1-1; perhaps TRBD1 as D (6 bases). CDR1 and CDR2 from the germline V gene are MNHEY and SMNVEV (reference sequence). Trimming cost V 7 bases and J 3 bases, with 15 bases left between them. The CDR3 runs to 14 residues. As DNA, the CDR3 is TGTGCCAGCAACAATGGGGGCGCGGACACTGAAGCTTTCTTT. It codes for CASNNGGADTEAFF.

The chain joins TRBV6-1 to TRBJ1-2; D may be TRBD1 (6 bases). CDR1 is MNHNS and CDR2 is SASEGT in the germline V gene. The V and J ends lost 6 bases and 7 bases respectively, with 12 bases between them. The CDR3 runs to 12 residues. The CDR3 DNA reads TGTGCCAGCAGAAACGGGGGGCCTGGCTACACCTTC. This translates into CASRNGGPGYTF.

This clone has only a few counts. This chain's CDR3 is CAWSDGSNQPQHF. The CDR3 coding sequence is TGTGCCTGGAGTGATGGCAGCAATCAGCCCCAGCATTTT. J is TRBJ1-5 and V is TRBV30; D is ambiguous. CDR3 size: 13 residues. In germline, CDR1 is GTSNPN, CDR2 SVGIG (reference sequence). With 1 base removed from V and 1 base from J, the gap between germline ends came to 5 bases. The entire variable domain, with the rest obtained from reference TRBV30 and TRBJ1-5, is as follows: SQTIHQWPATLVQPVGSPLSLECTVEGTSNPNLYWYRQAAGRGLQLLFYSVGIGQISSEVPQNLSASRPQDRQFILSSKKLLLSDSGFYLCAWSDGSNQPQHFGDGTRLSIL.

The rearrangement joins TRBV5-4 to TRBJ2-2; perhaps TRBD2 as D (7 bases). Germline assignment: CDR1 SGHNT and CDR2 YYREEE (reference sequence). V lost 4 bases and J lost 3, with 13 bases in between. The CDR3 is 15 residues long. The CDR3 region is CASSLLGGDTGELFF. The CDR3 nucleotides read TGTGCCAGCAGCCTTCTAGGGGGGGACACCGGGGAGCTGTTTTTT.

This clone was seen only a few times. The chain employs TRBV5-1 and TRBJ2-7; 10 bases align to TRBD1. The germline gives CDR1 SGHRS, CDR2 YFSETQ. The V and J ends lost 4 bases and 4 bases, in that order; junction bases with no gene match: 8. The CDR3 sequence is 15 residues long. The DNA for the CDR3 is TGCGCCAGCAGCGAGGGGACAGGGGTGGTATACGAGCAGTACTTC. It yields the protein CASSEGTGVVYEQYF.

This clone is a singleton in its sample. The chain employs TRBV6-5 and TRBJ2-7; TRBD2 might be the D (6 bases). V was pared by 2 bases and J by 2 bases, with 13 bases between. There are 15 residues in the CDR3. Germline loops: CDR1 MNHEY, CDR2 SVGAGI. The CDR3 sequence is CASSYRREPTYEQYF. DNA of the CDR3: TGTGCCAGCAGTTACCGGAGGGAGCCCACCTACGAGCAGTACTTC.

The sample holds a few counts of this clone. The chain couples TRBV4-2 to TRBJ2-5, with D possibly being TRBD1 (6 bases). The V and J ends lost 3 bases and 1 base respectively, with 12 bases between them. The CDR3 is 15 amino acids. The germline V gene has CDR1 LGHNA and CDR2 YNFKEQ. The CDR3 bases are TGTGCCAGCAGCCAGGGGGCCTTACCCCAAGAGACCCAGTACTTC. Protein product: CASSQGALPQETQYF.

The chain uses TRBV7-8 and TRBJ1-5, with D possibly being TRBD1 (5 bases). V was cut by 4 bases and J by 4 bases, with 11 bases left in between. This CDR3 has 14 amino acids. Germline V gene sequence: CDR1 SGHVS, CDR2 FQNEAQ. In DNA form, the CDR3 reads TGTGCCAGCAGCTCGGGACTGTGGAATCAGCCCCAGCATTTT. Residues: CASSSGLWNQPQHF.

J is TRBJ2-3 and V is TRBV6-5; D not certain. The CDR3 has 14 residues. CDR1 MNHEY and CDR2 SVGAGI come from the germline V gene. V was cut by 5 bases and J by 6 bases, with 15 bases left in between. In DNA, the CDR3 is TGTGCCAGCAGTAAATCGGTGGGCTCGGATACGCAGTATTTT. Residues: CASSKSVGSDTQYF.

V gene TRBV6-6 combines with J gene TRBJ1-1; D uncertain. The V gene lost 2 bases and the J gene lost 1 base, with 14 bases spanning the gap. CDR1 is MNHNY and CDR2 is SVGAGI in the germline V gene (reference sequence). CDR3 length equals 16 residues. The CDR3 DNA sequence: TGTGCCAGCAGTTACACGCCAGACTTTACGAACACTGAAGCTTTCTTT. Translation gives CASSYTPDFTNTEAFF.

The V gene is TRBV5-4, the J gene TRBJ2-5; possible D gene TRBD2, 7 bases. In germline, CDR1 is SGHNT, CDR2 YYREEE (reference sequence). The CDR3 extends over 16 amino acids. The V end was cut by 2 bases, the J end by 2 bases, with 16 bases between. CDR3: CASSLNRGGWQETQYF. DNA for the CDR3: TGTGCCAGCAGCTTAAATAGGGGGGGTTGGCAAGAGACCCAGTACTTC.

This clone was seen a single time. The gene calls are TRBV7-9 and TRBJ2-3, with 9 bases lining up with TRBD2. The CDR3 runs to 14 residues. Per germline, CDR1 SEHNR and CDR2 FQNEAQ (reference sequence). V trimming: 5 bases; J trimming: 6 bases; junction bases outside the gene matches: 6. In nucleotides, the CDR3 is TGTGCCAGCAGCGTAAGCGGGGGGTTCGATACGCAGTATTTT. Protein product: CASSVSGGFDTQYF.

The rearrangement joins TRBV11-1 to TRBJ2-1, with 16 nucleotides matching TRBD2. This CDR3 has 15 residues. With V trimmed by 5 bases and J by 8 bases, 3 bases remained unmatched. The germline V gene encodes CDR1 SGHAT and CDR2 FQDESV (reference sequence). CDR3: CASSAGTSGRDEQFF. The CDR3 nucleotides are TGTGCCAGCAGCGCCGGGACTAGCGGGAGGGATGAGCAGTTCTTC.

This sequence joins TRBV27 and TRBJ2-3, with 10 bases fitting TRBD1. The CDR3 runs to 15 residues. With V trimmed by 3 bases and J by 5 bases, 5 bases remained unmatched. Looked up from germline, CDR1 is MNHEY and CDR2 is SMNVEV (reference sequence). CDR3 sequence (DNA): TGTGCCAGCAGTTTGGGGGACAGGGGAGGAGATACGCAGTATTTT. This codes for CASSLGDRGGDTQYF.

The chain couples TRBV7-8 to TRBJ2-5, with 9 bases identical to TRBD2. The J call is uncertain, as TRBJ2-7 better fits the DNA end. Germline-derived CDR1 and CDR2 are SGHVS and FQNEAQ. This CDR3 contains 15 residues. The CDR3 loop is CASSLQTSGAYEQYF. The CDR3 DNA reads TGTGCCAGCAGCCTACAGACTAGCGGTGCCTACGAGCAGTACTTC.

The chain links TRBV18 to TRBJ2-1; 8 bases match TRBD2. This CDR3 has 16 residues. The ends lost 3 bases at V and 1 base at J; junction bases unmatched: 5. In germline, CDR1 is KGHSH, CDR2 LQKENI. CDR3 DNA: TGTGCCAGCTCACCTATTACTAGCGGATCCTACAATGAGCAGTTCTTC. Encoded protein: CASSPITSGSYNEQFF.

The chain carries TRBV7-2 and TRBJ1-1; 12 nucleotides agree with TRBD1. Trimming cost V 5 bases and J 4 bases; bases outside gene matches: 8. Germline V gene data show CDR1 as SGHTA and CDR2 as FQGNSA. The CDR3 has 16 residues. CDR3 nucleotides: TGTGCCAGCAGCCGGGACAGGGGGCGGCCGGGCACTGAAGCTTTCTTT. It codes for CASSRDRGRPGTEAFF.

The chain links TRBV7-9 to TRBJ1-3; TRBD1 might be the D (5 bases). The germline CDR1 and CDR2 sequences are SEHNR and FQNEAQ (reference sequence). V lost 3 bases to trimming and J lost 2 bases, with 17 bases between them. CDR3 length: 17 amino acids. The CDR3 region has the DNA TGTGCCAGCAGCTTCATACATGGGGCAGACCCTGGAAACACCATATATTTT. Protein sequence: CASSFIHGADPGNTIYF.